This T cell receptor (beta chain) was found in a study of breast tumors, draining lymph nodes, adjacent tissues. Findings and caveats of the study: Luminal-like breast cancer showed significantly higher tumor–nontumor repertoire similarity than basal-like. That most tumor T cells come from lymph nodes remained unproven. Data fit most tumor T cells coming from lymph node, expanding in tumor.

This clonotype was found many times. Its specificity is not known. TCRdb re-called the multiplex PCR reads through MiXCR, storing one row per CDR3 protein. This sample has fewer than 150,000 distinct CDR3 sequences; 20% to 25% occur once, and the top ten carry roughly 2%. The germline gives CDR1 SEHNR, CDR2 FQNEAQ (reference sequence). V was shortened by 4 bases and J by 4 bases, with 17 bases between the two germline ends. This CDR3 has 15 residues. The lymph nodes were axillary draining lymph nodes from breast cancer patients. The origin of this receptor is a female donor with breast cancer. Some clones in this sample may be carry-over from other donors' samples. The chain has TRBV7-9 and TRBJ2-7; weak D call: TRBD1 (6 bases). What was sequenced was axillary lymph node tissue. In nucleotides, the CDR3 is TGTGCCAGCAGCTCCGACACAGGGCTCCTGTACGAGCAGTACTTC. Its translation: CASSSDTGLLYEQYF.